This is a list of T cell receptor beta chains from one sample in a study of blood T cell repertoires in COVID-19. Assay: immunoSEQ multiplex PCR; the TCRdb copy retains only in-frame clones and omits some. The sample has about 110,000 clones, 60% to 85% seen once; the top ten hold 1.8%. Input material: peripheral blood. The receptors were gathered from a woman aged 40 to 49 with acute or convalescent COVID-19. The CDR3 runs from the conserved cysteine through the conserved F or W. The D gene is left open where the match is weak. Expanded clones get a size class; other rows say once, few or many, or leave the size out.

j_gene | v_gene | d_gene | abundance | CDR3nt | CDR3aa
TRBJ2-2 | TRBV24-1 | TRBD1 | - | TGTGCCACCAGTCCGACAGGGGCTAGGGACACCGGGGAGCTGTTTTTT | CATSPTGARDTGELFF
TRBJ2-5 | TRBV10-3 | TRBD1 | - | TGTGCCATCAGTGAGAGGGACAGGGGGTCGGGGACCCAGTACTTC | CAISERDRGSGTQYF
TRBJ2-4 | TRBV28 | - | - | TGTGCCAGCAGTTTACCCCAGGGAAACATTCAGTACTTC | CASSLPQGNIQYF
TRBJ2-7 | TRBV7-8 | TRBD1 | - | TGTGCCAGCAGCTCCACCCACCCCCGGGACAGGGGGTACTTC | CASSSTHPRDRGYF
TRBJ1-2 | TRBV18 | - | - | TGTGCCAGCTCACCCATCGTCCGGGGAACTAACTATGGCTACACCTTC | CASSPIVRGTNYGYTF
TRBJ2-7 | TRBV4-2 | TRBD1 | few | TGTGCCAGCAGCCGAGACAGGGGGCTCTACGAGCAGTACTTC | CASSRDRGLYEQYF
TRBJ2-5 | TRBV3-1/TRBV3-2 | TRBD2 | - | TGTGCCAGCAGCCCGACTAGCGGGGGTGAGACCCAGTACTTC | CASSPTSGGETQYF
TRBJ1-5 | TRBV2 | - | - | TGTGCCAGCAGTCTCGACTGGGGCAATCAGCCCCAGCATTTT | CASSLDWGNQPQHF
TRBJ2-3 | TRBV4-1 | TRBD2 | - | TGCGCCAGCAGGAGGGGAGCGGGATTTACAGATACGCAGTATTTT | CASRRGAGFTDTQYF
TRBJ1-6 | TRBV19 | - | - | TGTGCCAGTATGCTCGGGAATTCACCCCTCCACTTT | CASMLGNSPLHF
TRBJ2-7 | TRBV3-1/TRBV3-2 | TRBD1 | - | TGTGCCAGCAGCCTCCCTGGGACAGGGGACCACGAGCAGTACTTC | CASSLPGTGDHEQYF
TRBJ2-7 | TRBV5-6 | - | - | TGTGCCAGCAGCTGGTCAGGGGTAGGTCAGTACTTC | CASSWSGVGQYF
TRBJ2-7 | TRBV4-2 | TRBD1 | - | TGTGCCAGCAGCCAAGACGGTGGCAGGGGGACCTACTACGAGCAGTACTTC | CASSQDGGRGTYYEQYF
TRBJ2-7 | TRBV29-1 | - | - | TGCAGCGTTGAAGAGGACAGCTACGAGCAGTACTTC | CSVEEDSYEQYF
TRBJ1-3 | TRBV3-1/TRBV3-2 | TRBD1 | - | TGTGCCAGCAGCCGAGGACAGGGGAATGGAAACACCATATATTTT | CASSRGQGNGNTIYF
TRBJ2-5 | TRBV2 | - | few | TGTGCCAGCAGTGGAACGAACTACCAAGAGACCCAGTACTTC | CASSGTNYQETQYF
TRBJ2-3 | TRBV7-3 | - | - | TGTGCCAGCAGCTTAAACTCAAATTCAGATACGCAGTATTTT | CASSLNSNSDTQYF
TRBJ1-2 | TRBV24-1 | TRBD1 | - | TGTGCCACCAGTCAGGGGGCCGGGGATGGCTACACCTTC | CATSQGAGDGYTF
TRBJ2-2 | TRBV2 | TRBD2 | - | TGTGCCAGCAGAACGACTAGCGGGGGGCCTAACACCGGGGAGCTGTTTTTT | CASRTTSGGPNTGELFF
TRBJ1-1 | TRBV7-9 | - | - | TGTGCCAGCAGCTTAGGGCAGTCGAACACTGAAGCTTTCTTT | CASSLGQSNTEAFF
TRBJ1-5 | TRBV12-3/TRBV12-4 | - | - | TGTGCCAGCAACACCGGGGGACTTCAGCCCCAGCATTTT | CASNTGGLQPQHF
TRBJ1-1 | TRBV7-2 | TRBD1 | - | TGTGCCAGCAGCGTGACAGGGATGAACACTGAAGCTTTCTTT | CASSVTGMNTEAFF
TRBJ1-5 | TRBV7-2 | - | many | TGTGCCAGCAGCTTAGCGCCATGGAGCGGGGGGGATCAGCCCCAGCATTTT | CASSLAPWSGGDQPQHF
TRBJ2-1 | TRBV4-1 | - | - | TGCGCCAGCACCCCAGGGGTATTCAACAATGAGCAGTTCTTC | CASTPGVFNNEQFF
TRBJ2-2 | TRBV11-2 | - | - | TGTGCCAGCAGCGCACAGGGCACCGGGGAGCTGTTTTTT | CASSAQGTGELFF
TRBJ2-7 | TRBV7-9 | - | few | TGTGCCAGCAGCTTAGCAGGGGCCTACGAGCAGTACTTC | CASSLAGAYEQYF
TRBJ2-7 | TRBV29-1 | - | - | TGCAGCGTTGTGCTCGTTAGCGGTACTGGGGCGAGGGAGCAGTACTTC | CSVVLVSGTGAREQYF
TRBJ2-1 | TRBV9 | - | - | TGTGCCAGCAGTCTCAGGTACTCTGCCTACAATGAGCAGTTCTTC | CASSLRYSAYNEQFF
TRBJ1-3 | TRBV11-2 | TRBD1 | - | TGTGCCAGCAGCTCGGACAGGGCGGTGTACACCATATATTTT | CASSSDRAVYTIYF
TRBJ2-1 | TRBV2 | TRBD2 | - | TGTGCCAGAGAGGGACTAGCGGGTGAGCAGTTCTTC | CAREGLAGEQFF
TRBJ2-5 | TRBV11-3 | TRBD2 | - | TGTGCCAGCAGCTTAAGGGGACCGCGGGGGACCTACCAAGAGACCCAGTACTTC | CASSLRGPRGTYQETQYF
TRBJ1-5 | TRBV6-6 | - | - | TGTGCCAGCAGGGCAGGGGATCAGCCCCAGCATTTT | CASRAGDQPQHF
TRBJ1-4 | TRBV3-1/TRBV3-2 | - | once | TGTGCCAGCAGCCAAGATTTAACCGGGAGCCTGAATGAAAAACTGTTTTTT | CASSQDLTGSLNEKLFF
TRBJ1-2 | TRBV29-1 | TRBD1 | few | TGCAGCGTTGAAGATCGCCCGACAGGGGTGGAAGGCTACACCTTC | CSVEDRPTGVEGYTF
TRBJ2-5 | TRBV5-1 | - | - | TGCGCCAGCGGCCCGACGGGAGACCTCCAAGAGACCCAGTACTTC | CASGPTGDLQETQYF
TRBJ2-2 | TRBV5-6 | TRBD1 | - | TGTGCCAGCAGCTTCCTCGACAGGGGGCACACCGGGGAGCTGTTTTTT | CASSFLDRGHTGELFF
TRBJ2-5 | TRBV14 | - | - | TGTGCCAGCAGCCAGCTCTTCAGGGGCCAAGAGACCCAGTACTTC | CASSQLFRGQETQYF
TRBJ2-3 | TRBV9 | - | - | TGTGCCAGCAGCACCTCAGGATCCTGGGCCCCAGATACGCAGTATTTT | CASSTSGSWAPDTQYF
TRBJ1-1 | TRBV24-1 | - | - | TGTGCCACAACCCCGGACTCTTTTGGGCGCACTGAAGCTTTCTTT | CATTPDSFGRTEAFF
TRBJ2-1 | TRBV7-3 | - | - | TGTGCCAGCAGCTTAACACTAGGGGGGGTGGGCAATGAGCAGTTCTTC | CASSLTLGGVGNEQFF
TRBJ1-1 | TRBV6-5 | - | - | TGTGCCAGTCAGGGGATAGGCACTGAAGCTTTCTTT | CASQGIGTEAFF